A selection of T cell receptor beta chains follows, all from one sample in a study of OX40 agonist ivuxolimab in advanced cancers. Profiling relied on immunoSEQ multiplex PCR, and the TCRdb table lists in-frame clones only, not all of them. The top ten clones hold over 8.5% of a sample with more than 65,000 clones, about nine tenths of them seen once. The specimen was CD4+ or CD8+ T cells sorted from blood, collected in a trial of the OX40 agonist ivuxolimab. The receptors come from an adult with an advanced solid tumor such as melanoma, head and neck, liver or kidney cancer. Both conserved end residues are part of each CDR3. A D gene is named only where the DNA matches it firmly.

j_call	d_call	v_call	cdr3_aa
TRBJ1-1	TRBD1	TRBV9	CASSVPSQGGPEAFF
TRBJ2-7	.	TRBV11-2	CASSRSRLATNEQYF
TRBJ2-1	TRBD2	TRBV7-2	CASSPPGGLAGAGSKQFF
TRBJ1-1	.	TRBV4-1	CASSQGSLTNTEAFF
TRBJ1-3	.	TRBV5-4	CASSLSGPSGNTIYF
TRBJ2-1	.	TRBV30	CALLGVEQFF
TRBJ2-1	.	TRBV12-5	CASGFGHPNEQFF
TRBJ1-1	.	TRBV9	CASSVGSLPPEAFF
TRBJ2-7	.	TRBV5-6	CASRSGTGIYEQYF
TRBJ2-7	TRBD2	TRBV2	CASGPTAGGGYEQYF
TRBJ1-1	.	TRBV18	CASSPGMTGYGWDTEAFF
TRBJ2-1	TRBD1	TRBV9	CASSPPRTGYNEQFF
TRBJ2-5	.	TRBV6-1	CASSVPSRGGRETQYF
TRBJ2-7	.	TRBV4-1	CASSQEGHNYEQYF
TRBJ2-2	.	TRBV9	CASSVEGAGELFF
TRBJ2-2	.	TRBV6-4	CASSDGTLNTGELFF
TRBJ2-7	.	TRBV27	CASSLSDPGAYEQYF
TRBJ2-1	TRBD1	TRBV6-5	CASSYSQGADEQFF
TRBJ2-3	.	TRBV6-1	CASSLPGSSTDTQYF
TRBJ1-5	TRBD1	TRBV30	CAWSAGTGNQPQHF
TRBJ1-1	TRBD1	TRBV27	CASSPHGTGTGTEAFF
TRBJ2-7	.	TRBV4-1	CASSQVTRDYEQYF
TRBJ2-2	TRBD1	TRBV19	CASSRAGGYTGELFF
.	TRBD2	TRBV5-1	CASPSPTSGGLYEQYF
TRBJ1-2	TRBD1	TRBV29-1	CSVEDRGPNYGYTF
TRBJ2-2	.	TRBV27	CASSVQQAGELFF
TRBJ1-3	.	TRBV6-5	CASGGLGEGRDTIYF
TRBJ2-7	TRBD2	TRBV10-2	CASNPLLAGGPYEQYF
TRBJ2-7	.	TRBV6-1	CASNYRDRSYEQYF
TRBJ2-7	.	TRBV6-5	CASSYSNVGTYEQYF
TRBJ2-5	TRBD1	TRBV10-1	CASSESLDREETQYF
TRBJ2-1	TRBD2	TRBV27	CASSLGTGGFNEQFF
TRBJ2-1	.	TRBV9	CASSAHDSRGYNEQFF
TRBJ2-1	.	TRBV11-2	CASTSGAQFF
TRBJ2-5	.	TRBV9	CASSVGTTQYF
TRBJ2-2	.	TRBV27	CASSFRHLNTGELFF
TRBJ1-1	.	TRBV5-6	CASSSQMNTEAFF
TRBJ2-7	.	TRBV7-9	CASSYGSYEQYF
TRBJ1-1	.	TRBV4-1	CASSQGSGGYTEAFF
TRBJ1-1	.	TRBV7-9	CASSLSSEAFF
TRBJ2-3	.	TRBV7-9	CASSLDLGSSNWDTQYF
TRBJ1-6	TRBD1	TRBV7-3	CASSLARGSNSPLHF
TRBJ2-5	TRBD1	TRBV7-9	CASSQTGDETQYF